The present T cell receptor (beta chain) was sequenced within a study of response to subunit inactivated influenza vaccine. There are 13 residues in the CDR3. The germline V and J ends were trimmed by 5 bases and 3 bases, with 11 bases remaining between them. Germline CDR1 and CDR2: SEHNR and FQNEAQ (reference sequence). Whole-study results and caveats: The authors suggested that every seasonal influenza vaccination recruits few new T cells.

TCRdb used MiXCR to reprocess the RT-PCR reads, holding one entry per CDR3 protein. The sample lists 200,000 to 300,000 distinct CDR3 sequences; more than 10% were seen once. Remarks on this clonotype: No antigen is known for it.

The sequences come from non-naive T cells sorted from PBMCs, collected about 14 days before vaccination. The origin of this receptor is a man aged 45-60 years who received an inactivated influenza vaccine. This sequence joins TRBV7-9 and TRBJ2-7, with a weak D call TRBD1 (6 bases). Here the CDR3 DNA reads TGTGCCAGCAGCAGAGCACAGGGCTACGAGCAGTACTTC. It codes for CASSRAQGYEQYF.